The T cell receptor (beta chain) under discussion was sequenced for a study of T cell clonotyping in hematopoietic cell transplantation. As for the study in general: Recipients' pretransplant samples followed cytoreduction.

The time point here: recipient sample about 28 days before transplant, after cytoreduction. Data came from immunoSEQ multiplex PCR; TCRdb stores just in-frame clones and leaves some out. The top ten clones hold 2.5% to 3.5% of a sample with approximately 42,000 clones, roughly 85% of them seen once. Notes on the study in general: No sorting was done, leaving CD4 and CD8 contributions mixed. Recipient TCR diversity dropped after transplant; expanded clonotypes rose from day 30 to 180.

Note on this clone: The antigen is undetermined.

The CDR3 has 14 amino acids. J gave up 11 bases and V 7 bases, and 9 bases lay outside the gene matches. The germline V gene has CDR1 MNHNS and CDR2 SASEGT. The source material was peripheral blood mononuclear cells, sampled before stem cell transplant. The chain uses TRBV6-1 and TRBJ1-6, with TRBD1 matching 9 bases. This sequence was found in a man aged 60-69 years with acute myeloid leukemia. Some clones in this sample may be carry-over from other donors' samples. The chain's CDR3 is CASTLRDRAAPLHF. The DNA of the CDR3 is TGTGCCAGCACTCTCCGGGACAGGGCAGCACCCCTCCACTTT.